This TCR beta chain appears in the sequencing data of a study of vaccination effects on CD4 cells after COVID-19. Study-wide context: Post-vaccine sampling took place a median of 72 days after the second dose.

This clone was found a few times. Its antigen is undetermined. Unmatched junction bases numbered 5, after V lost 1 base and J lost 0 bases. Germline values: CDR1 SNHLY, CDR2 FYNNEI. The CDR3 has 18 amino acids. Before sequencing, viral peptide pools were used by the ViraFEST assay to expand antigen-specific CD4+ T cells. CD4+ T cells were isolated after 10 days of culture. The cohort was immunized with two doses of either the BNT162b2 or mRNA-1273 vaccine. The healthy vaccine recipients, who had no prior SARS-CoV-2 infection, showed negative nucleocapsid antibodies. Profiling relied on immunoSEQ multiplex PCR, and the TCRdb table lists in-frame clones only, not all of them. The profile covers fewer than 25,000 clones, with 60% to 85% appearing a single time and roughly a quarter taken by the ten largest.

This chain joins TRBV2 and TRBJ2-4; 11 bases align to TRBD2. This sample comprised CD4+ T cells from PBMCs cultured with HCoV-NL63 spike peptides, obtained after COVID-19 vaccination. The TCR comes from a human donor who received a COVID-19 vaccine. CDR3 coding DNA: TGTGCCAGCAGTGAAGTCCTAGCGGGGGGCCTAGCCAAAAACATTCAGTACTTC. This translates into CASSEVLAGGLAKNIQYF.